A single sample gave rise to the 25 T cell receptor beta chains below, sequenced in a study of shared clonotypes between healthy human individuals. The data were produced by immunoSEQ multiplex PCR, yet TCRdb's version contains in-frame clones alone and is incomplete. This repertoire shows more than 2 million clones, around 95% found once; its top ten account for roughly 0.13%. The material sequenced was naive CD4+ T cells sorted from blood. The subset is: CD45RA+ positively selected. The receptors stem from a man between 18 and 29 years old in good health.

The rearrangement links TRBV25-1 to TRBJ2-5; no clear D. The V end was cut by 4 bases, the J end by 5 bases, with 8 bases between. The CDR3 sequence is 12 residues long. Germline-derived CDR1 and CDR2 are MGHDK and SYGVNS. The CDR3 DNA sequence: TGTGCCAGCAGTGTAGTTTCGGAGACCCAGTACTTC. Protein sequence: CASSVVSETQYF.

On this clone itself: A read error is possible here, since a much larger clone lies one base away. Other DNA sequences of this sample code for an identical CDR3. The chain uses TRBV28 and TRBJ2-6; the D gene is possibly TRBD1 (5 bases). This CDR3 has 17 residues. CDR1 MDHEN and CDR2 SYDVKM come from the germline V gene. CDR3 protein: CASSKQGFTTGANVLTF. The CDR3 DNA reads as TGTGCCAGCAGTAAACAAGGGTTTACGACTGGGGCTAACGTCCTGACTTTC.

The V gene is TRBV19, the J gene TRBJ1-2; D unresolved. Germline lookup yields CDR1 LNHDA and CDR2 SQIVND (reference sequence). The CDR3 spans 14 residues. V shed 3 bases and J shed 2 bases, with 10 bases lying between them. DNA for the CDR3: TGTGCCAGTAGTATCGGTCGCGACAACTATGGCTACACCTTC. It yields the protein CASSIGRDNYGYTF. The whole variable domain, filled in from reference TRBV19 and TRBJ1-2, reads DGGITQSPKYLFRKEGQNVTLSCEQNLNHDAMYWYRQDPGQGLRLIYYSQIVNDFQKGDIAEGYSVSREKKESFPLTVTSAQKNPTAFYLCASSIGRDNYGYTFGSGTRLTVV.

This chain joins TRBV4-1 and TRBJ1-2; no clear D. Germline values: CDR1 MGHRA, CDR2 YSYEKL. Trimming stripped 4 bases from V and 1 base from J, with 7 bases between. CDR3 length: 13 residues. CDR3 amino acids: CASSLDLNYGYTF. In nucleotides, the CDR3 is TGCGCCAGCAGCCTTGACCTTAACTATGGCTACACCTTC.

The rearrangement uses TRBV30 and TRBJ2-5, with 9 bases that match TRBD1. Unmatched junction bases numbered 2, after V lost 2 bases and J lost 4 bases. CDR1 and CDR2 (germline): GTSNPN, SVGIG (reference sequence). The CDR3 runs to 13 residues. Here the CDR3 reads CAWSWGQGETQYF. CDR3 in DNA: TGTGCCTGGAGTTGGGGACAGGGAGAGACCCAGTACTTC.

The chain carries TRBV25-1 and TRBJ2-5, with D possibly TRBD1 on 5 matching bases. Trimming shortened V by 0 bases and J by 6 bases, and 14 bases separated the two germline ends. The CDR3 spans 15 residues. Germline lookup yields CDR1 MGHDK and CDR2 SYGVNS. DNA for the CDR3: TGTGCCAGCAGTGAATACCCCCAGGGTAGCAAGACCCAGTACTTC. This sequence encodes CASSEYPQGSKTQYF.

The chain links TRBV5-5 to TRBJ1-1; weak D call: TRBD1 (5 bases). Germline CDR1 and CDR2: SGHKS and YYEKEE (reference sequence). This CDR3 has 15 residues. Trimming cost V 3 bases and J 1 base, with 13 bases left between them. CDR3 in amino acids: CASSSRTRGNTEAFF. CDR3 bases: TGTGCCAGCAGCTCAAGGACAAGGGGGAACACTGAAGCTTTCTTT.

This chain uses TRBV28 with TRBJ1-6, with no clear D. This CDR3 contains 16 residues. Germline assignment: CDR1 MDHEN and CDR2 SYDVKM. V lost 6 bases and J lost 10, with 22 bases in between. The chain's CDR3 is CASRYSSDTRRSPLHF. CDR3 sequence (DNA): TGTGCCAGCAGATATTCTTCCGACACCCGGCGCTCACCCCTCCACTTT. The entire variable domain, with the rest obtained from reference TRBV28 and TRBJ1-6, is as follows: DVKVTQSSRYLVKRTGEKVFLECVQDMDHENMFWYRQDPGLGLRLIYFSYDVKMKEKGDIPEGYSVSREKKERFSLILESASTNQTSMYLCASRYSSDTRRSPLHFGNGTRLTVT.

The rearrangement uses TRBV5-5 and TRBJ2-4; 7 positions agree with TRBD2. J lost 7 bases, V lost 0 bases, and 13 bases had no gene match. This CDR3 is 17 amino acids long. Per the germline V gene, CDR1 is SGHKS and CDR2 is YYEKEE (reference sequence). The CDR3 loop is CASSLVGWAGADNIQYF. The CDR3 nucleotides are TGTGCCAGCAGCTTGGTGGGATGGGCGGGAGCCGACAACATTCAGTACTTC.

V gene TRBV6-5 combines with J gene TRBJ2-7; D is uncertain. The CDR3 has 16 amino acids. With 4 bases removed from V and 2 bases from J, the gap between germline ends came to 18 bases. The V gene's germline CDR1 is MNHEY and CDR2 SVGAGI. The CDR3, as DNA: TGTGCCAGCAGTTTCCCTTCGGGCAGAGGAACCTACGAGCAGTACTTC. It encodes CASSFPSGRGTYEQYF.

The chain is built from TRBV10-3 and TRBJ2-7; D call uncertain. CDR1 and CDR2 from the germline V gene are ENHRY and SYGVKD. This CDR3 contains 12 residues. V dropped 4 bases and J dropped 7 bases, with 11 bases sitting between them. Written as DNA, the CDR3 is TGTGCCATCAGTGGCGACCCCCTGGAGCAGTACTTC. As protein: CAISGDPLEQYF.

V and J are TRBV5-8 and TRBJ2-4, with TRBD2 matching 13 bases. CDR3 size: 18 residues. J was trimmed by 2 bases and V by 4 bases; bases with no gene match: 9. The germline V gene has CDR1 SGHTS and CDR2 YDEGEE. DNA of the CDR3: TGTGCCAGCAGCACTGGACTAGCGGGAGACGTGACCAAAAACATTCAGTACTTC. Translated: CASSTGLAGDVTKNIQYF. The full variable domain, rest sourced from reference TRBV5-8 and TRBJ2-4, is EAGVTQSPTHLIKTRGQQATLRCSPISGHTSVYWYQQALGLGLQFLLWYDEGEERNRGNFPPRFSGRQFPNYSSELNVNALELEDSALYLCASSTGLAGDVTKNIQYFGAGTRLSVL.

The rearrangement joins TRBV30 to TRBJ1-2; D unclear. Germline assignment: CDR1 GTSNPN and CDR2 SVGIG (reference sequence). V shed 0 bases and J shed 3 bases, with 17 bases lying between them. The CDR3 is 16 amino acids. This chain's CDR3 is CAWSVLLIGRYYGYTF. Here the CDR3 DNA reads TGTGCCTGGAGTGTACTTCTAATCGGCAGGTACTATGGCTACACCTTC. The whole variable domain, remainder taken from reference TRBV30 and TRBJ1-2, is SQTIHQWPATLVQPVGSPLSLECTVEGTSNPNLYWYRQAAGRGLQLLFYSVGIGQISSEVPQNLSASRPQDRQFILSSKKLLLSDSGFYLCAWSVLLIGRYYGYTFGSGTRLTVV.

The DNA of the CDR3 is TGTGCCAGCAGCTTGTACAGCTACACTGAAGCTTTCTTT. Translation: CASSLYSYTEAFF. The chain uses TRBV5-4 and TRBJ1-1; unclear D gene. CDR1 and CDR2 (germline): SGHNT, YYREEE (reference sequence). Between the trimmed V and J ends, which lost 1 base and 3 bases, there was a span of 7 bases. The CDR3 is 13 residues long.

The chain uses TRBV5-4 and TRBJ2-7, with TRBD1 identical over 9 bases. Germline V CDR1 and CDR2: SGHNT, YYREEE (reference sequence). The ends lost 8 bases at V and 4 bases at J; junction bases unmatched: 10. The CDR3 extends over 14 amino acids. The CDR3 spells CASQIDRGWYEQYF. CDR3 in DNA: TGTGCCAGTCAGATCGACAGGGGGTGGTACGAGCAGTACTTC.

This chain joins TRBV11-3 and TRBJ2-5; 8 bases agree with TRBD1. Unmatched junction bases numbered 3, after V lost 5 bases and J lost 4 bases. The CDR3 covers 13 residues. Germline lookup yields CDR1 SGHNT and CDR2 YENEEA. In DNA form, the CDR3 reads TGTGCCAGCAGCCTACAGGGGGTAGAGACCCAGTACTTC. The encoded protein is CASSLQGVETQYF.

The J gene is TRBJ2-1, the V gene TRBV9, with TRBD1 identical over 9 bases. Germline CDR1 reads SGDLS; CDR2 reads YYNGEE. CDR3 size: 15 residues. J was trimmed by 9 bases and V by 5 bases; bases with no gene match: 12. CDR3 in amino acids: CASRPDRGEPIEQFF. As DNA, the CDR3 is TGTGCCAGCAGGCCGGACAGGGGAGAACCAATTGAGCAGTTCTTC.

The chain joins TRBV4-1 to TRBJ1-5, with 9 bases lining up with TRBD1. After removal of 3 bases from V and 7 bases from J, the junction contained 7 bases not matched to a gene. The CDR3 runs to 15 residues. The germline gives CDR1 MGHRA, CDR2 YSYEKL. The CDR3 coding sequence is TGCGCCAGCAGCCACCCGGGACAGGGCGGGCAGCCCCAGCATTTT. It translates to CASSHPGQGGQPQHF.

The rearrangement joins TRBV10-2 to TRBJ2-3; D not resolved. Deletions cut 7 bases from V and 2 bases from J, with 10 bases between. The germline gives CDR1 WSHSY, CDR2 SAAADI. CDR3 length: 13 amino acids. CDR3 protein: CASTNRDTDTQYF. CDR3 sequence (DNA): TGCGCCAGCACTAACAGAGACACAGATACGCAGTATTTT.

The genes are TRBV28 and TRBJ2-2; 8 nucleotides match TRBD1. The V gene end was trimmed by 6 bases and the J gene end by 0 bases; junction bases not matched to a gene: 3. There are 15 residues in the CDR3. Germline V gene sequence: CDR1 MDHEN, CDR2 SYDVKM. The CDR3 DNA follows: TGTGCCAGCAGGACGGGACAGGCGAACACCGGGGAGCTGTTTTTT. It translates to CASRTGQANTGELFF.

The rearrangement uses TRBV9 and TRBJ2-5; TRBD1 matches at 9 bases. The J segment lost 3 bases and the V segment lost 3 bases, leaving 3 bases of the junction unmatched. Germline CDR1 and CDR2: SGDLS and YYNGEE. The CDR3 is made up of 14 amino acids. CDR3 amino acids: CASSAQGAKETQYF. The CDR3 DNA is TGTGCCAGCAGCGCACAGGGGGCGAAAGAGACCCAGTACTTC.

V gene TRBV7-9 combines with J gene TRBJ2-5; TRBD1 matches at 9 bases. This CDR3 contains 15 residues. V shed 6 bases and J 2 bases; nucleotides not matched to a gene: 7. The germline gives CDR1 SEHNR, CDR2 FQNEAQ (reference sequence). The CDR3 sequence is CASRPWGQGQETQYF. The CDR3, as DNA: TGTGCCAGCAGACCATGGGGACAGGGTCAAGAGACCCAGTACTTC.

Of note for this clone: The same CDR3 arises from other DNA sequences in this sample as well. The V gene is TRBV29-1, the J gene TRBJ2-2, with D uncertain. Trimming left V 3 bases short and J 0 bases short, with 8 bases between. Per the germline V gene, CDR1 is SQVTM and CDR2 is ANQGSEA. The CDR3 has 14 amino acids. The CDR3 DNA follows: TGCAGCGTTGACGGCGGAGCGAACACCGGGGAGCTGTTTTTT. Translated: CSVDGGANTGELFF.

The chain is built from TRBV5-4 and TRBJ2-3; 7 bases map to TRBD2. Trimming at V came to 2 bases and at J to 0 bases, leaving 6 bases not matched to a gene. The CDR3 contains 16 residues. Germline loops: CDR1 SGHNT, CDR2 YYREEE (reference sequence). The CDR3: CASSLERGRSTDTQYF. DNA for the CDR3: TGTGCCAGCAGCTTAGAGCGGGGAAGGAGCACAGATACGCAGTATTTT.

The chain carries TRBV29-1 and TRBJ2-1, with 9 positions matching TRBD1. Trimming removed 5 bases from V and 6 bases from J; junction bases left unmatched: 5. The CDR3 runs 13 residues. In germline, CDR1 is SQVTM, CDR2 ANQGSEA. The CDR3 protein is CSVTGGAPNEQFF. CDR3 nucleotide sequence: TGCAGCGTTACAGGGGGCGCCCCCAATGAGCAGTTCTTC.